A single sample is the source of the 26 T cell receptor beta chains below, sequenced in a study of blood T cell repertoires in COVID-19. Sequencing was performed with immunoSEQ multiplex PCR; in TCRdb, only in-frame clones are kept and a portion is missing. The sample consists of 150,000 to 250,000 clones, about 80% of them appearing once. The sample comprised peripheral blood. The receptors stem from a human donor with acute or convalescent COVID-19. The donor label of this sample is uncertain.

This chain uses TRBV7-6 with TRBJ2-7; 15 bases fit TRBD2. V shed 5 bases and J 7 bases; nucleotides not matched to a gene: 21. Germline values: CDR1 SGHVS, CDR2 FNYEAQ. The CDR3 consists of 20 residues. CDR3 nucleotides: TGTGCCAGCAGCCAACGGACTAGCGGGAGGGCCTCGGGTCCCCGGGGGGAGCAGTACTTC. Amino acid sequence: CASSQRTSGRASGPRGEQYF.

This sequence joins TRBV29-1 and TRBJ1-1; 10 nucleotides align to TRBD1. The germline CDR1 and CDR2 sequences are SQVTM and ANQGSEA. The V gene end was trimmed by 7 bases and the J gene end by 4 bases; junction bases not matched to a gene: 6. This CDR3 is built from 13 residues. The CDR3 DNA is TGCAGCGCGACCGGGACAGGGGCCACTGAAGCTTTCTTT. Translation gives CSATGTGATEAFF.

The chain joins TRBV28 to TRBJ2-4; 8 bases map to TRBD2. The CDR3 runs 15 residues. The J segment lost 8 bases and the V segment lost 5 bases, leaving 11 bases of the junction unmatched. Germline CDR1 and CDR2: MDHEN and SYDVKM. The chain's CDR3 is CASSTRGGRVDIQYF. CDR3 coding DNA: TGTGCCAGCAGTACCCGGGGGGGGCGAGTGGACATTCAGTACTTC.

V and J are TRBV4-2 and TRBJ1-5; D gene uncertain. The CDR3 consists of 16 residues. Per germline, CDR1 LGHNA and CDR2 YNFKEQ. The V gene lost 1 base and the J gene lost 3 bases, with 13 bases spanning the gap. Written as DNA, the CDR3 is TGTGCCAGCAGCCAAGGTAGGAGCGGTTTCAATCAGCCCCAGCATTTT. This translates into CASSQGRSGFNQPQHF.

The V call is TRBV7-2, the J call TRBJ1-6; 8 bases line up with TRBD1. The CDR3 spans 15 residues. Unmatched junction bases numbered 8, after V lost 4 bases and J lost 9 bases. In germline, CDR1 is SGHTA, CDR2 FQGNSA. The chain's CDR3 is CASSYSGGPGSPLHF. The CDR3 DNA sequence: TGTGCCAGCAGCTACTCAGGGGGCCCGGGTTCACCCCTCCACTTT.

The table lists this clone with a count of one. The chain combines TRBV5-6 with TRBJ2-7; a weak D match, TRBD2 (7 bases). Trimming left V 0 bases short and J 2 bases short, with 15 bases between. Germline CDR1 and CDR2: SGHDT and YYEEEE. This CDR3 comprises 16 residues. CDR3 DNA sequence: TGTGCCAGCAGCTTGGCCGGCGGGGGCGCGCCCTACGAGCAGTACTTC. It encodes CASSLAGGGAPYEQYF.

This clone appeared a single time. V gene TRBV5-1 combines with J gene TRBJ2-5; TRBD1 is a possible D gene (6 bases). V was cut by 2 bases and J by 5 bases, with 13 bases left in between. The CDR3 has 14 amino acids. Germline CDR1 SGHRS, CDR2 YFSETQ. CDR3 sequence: CASSFPGGQETQYF. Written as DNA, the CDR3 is TGCGCCAGCAGCTTCCCTGGGGGCCAGGAGACCCAGTACTTC.

CDR3 sequence (DNA): TGTGCCATCAGTGGGGGACAGGGCACCGGGGAGCTGTTTTTT. Its protein is CAISGGQGTGELFF. The chain recombines TRBV10-3 with TRBJ2-2; 9 bases agree with TRBD1. Looked up from germline, CDR1 is ENHRY and CDR2 is SYGVKD. The CDR3 is 14 residues long. V lost 4 bases to trimming and J lost 4 bases; unmatched junction nucleotides: 1.

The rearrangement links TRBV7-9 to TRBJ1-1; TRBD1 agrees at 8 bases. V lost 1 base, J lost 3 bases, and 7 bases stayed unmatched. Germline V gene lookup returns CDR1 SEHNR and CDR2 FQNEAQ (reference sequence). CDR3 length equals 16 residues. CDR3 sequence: CASSLGGRGRYTEAFF. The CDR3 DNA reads TGTGCCAGCAGCTTAGGGGGCAGGGGGCGATACACTGAAGCTTTCTTT.

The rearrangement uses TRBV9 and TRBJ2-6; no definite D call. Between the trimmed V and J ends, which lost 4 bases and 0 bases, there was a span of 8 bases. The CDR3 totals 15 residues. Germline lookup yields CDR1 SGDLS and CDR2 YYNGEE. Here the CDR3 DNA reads TGTGCCAGCAGCCCAGGATACTCTGGGGCCAACGTCCTGACTTTC. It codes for CASSPGYSGANVLTF. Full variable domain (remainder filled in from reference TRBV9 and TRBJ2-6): DSGVTQTPKHLITATGQRVTLRCSPRSGDLSVYWYQQSLDQGLQFLIQYYNGEERAKGNILERFSAQQFPDLHSELNLSSLELGDSALYFCASSPGYSGANVLTFGAGSRLTVL.

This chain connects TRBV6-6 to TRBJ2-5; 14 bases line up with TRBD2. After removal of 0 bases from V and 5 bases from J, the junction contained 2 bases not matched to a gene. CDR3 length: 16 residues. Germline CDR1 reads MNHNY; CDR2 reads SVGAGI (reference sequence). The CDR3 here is CASSYSGLAGVETQYF. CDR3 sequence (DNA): TGTGCCAGCAGTTACTCGGGACTAGCGGGAGTTGAGACCCAGTACTTC.

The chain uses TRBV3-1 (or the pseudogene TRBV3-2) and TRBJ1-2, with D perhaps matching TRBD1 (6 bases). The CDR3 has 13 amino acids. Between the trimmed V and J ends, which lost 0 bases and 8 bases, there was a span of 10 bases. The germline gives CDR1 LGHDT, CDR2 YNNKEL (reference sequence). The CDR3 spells CASSQDGGGGYTF. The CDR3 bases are TGTGCCAGCAGCCAAGACGGCGGGGGCGGCTACACCTTC.

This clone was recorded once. CDR3 in amino acids: CASSPRTGSYNEQFF. CDR3 bases: TGTGCCAGCAGTCCTCGGACTGGATCCTACAATGAGCAGTTCTTC. The gene calls are TRBV27 and TRBJ2-1; TRBD2 might be the D (5 bases). The germline gives CDR1 MNHEY, CDR2 SMNVEV (reference sequence). The CDR3 extends over 15 amino acids. V lost 5 bases, J lost 1 base, and 12 bases lay in between.

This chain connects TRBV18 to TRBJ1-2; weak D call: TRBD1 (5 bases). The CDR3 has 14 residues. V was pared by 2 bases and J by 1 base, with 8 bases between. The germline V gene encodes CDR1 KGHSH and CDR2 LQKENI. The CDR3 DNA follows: TGTGCCAGCTCACCAGACAGAAGTAACTATGGCTACACCTTC. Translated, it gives CASSPDRSNYGYTF.

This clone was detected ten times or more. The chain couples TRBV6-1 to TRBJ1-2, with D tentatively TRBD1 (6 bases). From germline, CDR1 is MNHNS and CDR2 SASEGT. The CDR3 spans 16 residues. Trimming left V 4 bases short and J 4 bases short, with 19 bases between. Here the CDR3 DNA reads TGTGCCAGCAGTGGCAGGGGTACAGGCCGCTCCTATGGCTACACCTTC. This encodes CASSGRGTGRSYGYTF.

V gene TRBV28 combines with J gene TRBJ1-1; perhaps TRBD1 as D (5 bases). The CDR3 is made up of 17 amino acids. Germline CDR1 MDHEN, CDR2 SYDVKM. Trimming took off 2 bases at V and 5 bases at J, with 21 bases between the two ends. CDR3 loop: CASSLGQGLFTPTEAFF. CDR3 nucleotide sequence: TGTGCCAGCAGTTTAGGCCAGGGCCTTTTCACGCCAACTGAAGCTTTCTTT.

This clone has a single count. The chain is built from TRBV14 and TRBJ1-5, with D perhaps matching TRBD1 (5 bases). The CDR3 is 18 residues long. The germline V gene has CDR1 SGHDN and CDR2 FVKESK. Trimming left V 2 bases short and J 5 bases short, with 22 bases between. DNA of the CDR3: TGTGCCAGCAGCCAATTAAGCCACGTTGCGGGGGGAGATCAGCCCCAGCATTTT. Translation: CASSQLSHVAGGDQPQHF. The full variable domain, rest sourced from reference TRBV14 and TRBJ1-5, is EAGVTQFPSHSVIEKGQTVTLRCDPISGHDNLYWYRRVMGKEIKFLLHFVKESKQDESGMPNNRFLAERTGGTYSTLKVQPAELEDSGVYFCASSQLSHVAGGDQPQHFGDGTRLSIL.

CDR3 DNA sequence: TGTGCCAGCAGTTCCAGACAGGGGGCAGAGGGCTACACCTTC. Its translation: CASSSRQGAEGYTF. The chain is built from TRBV27 and TRBJ1-2; 10 nucleotides align to TRBD1. CDR1 MNHEY and CDR2 SMNVEV come from the germline V gene (reference sequence). The ends lost 4 bases at V and 8 bases at J; junction bases unmatched: 7. The CDR3 has 14 residues.

The CDR3, as DNA: TGTGCCAGCAGCGCCAGGACAGGGCTCAATTCACCCCTCCACTTT. This translates into CASSARTGLNSPLHF. The chain is built from TRBV7-9 and TRBJ1-6; 8 positions agree with TRBD1. The V segment lost 5 bases and the J segment 7 bases; nucleotides outside the gene matches: 7. CDR3 length: 15 amino acids. Per germline, CDR1 SEHNR and CDR2 FQNEAQ (reference sequence).

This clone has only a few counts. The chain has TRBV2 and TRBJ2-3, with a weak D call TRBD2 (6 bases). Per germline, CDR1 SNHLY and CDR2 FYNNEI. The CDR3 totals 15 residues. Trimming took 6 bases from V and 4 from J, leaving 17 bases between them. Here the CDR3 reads CASSQRLVIADTQYF. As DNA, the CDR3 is TGTGCCAGCAGCCAACGACTAGTGATTGCAGATACGCAGTATTTT.

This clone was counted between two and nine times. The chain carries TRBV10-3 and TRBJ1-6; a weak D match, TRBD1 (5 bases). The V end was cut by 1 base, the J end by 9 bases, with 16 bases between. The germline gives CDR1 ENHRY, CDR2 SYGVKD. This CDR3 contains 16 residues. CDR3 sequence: CAISEYGGTGSSPLHF. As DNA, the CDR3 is TGTGCCATCAGTGAGTACGGGGGGACCGGGAGTTCACCCCTCCACTTT.

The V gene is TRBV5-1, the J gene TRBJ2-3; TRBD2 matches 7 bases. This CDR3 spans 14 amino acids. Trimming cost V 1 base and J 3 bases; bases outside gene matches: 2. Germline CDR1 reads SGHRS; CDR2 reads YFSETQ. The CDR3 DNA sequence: TGCGCCAGCAGCTTGCCTAGCGGTACAGATACGCAGTATTTT. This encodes CASSLPSGTDTQYF.

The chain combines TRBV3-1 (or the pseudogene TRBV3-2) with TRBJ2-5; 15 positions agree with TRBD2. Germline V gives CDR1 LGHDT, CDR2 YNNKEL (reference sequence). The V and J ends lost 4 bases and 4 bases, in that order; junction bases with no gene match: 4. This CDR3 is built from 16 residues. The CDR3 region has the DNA TGTGCCAGCAGCCTTTCGGGACTAGCGGGAGGAGAGACCCAGTACTTC. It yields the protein CASSLSGLAGGETQYF.

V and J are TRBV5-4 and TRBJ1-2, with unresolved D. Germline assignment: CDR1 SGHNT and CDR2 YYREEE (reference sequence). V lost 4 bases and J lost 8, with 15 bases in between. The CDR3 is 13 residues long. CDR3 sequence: CASSPQSLDGYTF. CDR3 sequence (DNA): TGTGCCAGCAGCCCACAGAGCCTCGACGGCTACACCTTC.

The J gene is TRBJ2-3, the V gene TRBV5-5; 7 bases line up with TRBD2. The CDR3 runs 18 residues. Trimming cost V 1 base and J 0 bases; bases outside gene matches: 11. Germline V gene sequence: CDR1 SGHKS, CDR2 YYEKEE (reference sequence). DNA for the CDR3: TGTGCCAGCAGCTTGTGGTCGGGGGGAGGGCCTAGCACAGATACGCAGTATTTT. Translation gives CASSLWSGGGPSTDTQYF.

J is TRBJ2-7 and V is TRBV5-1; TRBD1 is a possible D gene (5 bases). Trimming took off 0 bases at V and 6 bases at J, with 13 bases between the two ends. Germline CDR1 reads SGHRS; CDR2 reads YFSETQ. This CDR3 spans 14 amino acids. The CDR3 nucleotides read TGCGCCAGCAGCTTGGGGGGCACAGGACCCGAGCAGTACTTC. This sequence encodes CASSLGGTGPEQYF.